This passage covers 30 T cell receptor beta chains from one sample sequenced in a study of blood T cells in healthy people across ages. A J-beta primer mix and a sample-barcoded 5' primer were used in a second PCR of about 7 to 12 cycles. One entry per CDR3 protein, called by TCRdb with MiXCR from the 5' RACE reads. Of 650,000 to 800,000 distinct CDR3 sequences in the sample, approximately 52% are singletons; the top ten hold approximately 15%. Sequencing used blood. The receptors come from a woman of 80 years or more in good health.

This chain joins TRBV6-1 and TRBJ2-1, with TRBD2 matching over 13 bases. J gave up 8 bases and V 4 bases, and 8 bases lay outside the gene matches. CDR3 length equals 16 residues. Germline lookup yields CDR1 MNHNS and CDR2 SASEGT. CDR3 nucleotide sequence: TGTGCCAGCAGTGCGGGGACTAGCGGGATCCCCCATGAGCAGTTCTTC. As protein: CASSAGTSGIPHEQFF.

The chain carries TRBV30 and TRBJ1-5, with a tentative D call TRBD1 (6 bases). CDR1 is GTSNPN, CDR2 SVGIG, per germline (reference sequence). This CDR3 comprises 14 residues. V was cut by 2 bases and J by 6 bases, with 14 bases left in between. This CDR3 reads CAWSRGRGTQPQHF. In DNA, the CDR3 is TGTGCCTGGAGTAGGGGCAGGGGCACTCAGCCCCAGCATTTT. The complete variable domain, with remaining parts taken from reference TRBV30 and TRBJ1-5, reads SQTIHQWPATLVQPVGSPLSLECTVEGTSNPNLYWYRQAAGRGLQLLFYSVGIGQISSEVPQNLSASRPQDRQFILSSKKLLLSDSGFYLCAWSRGRGTQPQHFGDGTRLSIL.

The gene calls are TRBV29-1 and TRBJ2-4; D remains ambiguous. Germline CDR1 and CDR2: SQVTM and ANQGSEA. V lost 2 bases and J lost 1, with 6 bases in between. This CDR3 is built from 13 residues. For the CDR3, the DNA is TGCAGCGTTGAATTACAGGCCAAAAACATTCAGTACTTC. The encoded protein is CSVELQAKNIQYF.

Many counts were recorded for this clonotype. The chain combines TRBV4-1 with TRBJ1-1; no clear D gene. Looked up from germline, CDR1 is MGHRA and CDR2 is YSYEKL. Trimming removed 3 bases at V and 5 bases at J, with 10 bases between. CDR3 length: 13 residues. The CDR3 loop is CASSQSRLTEAFF. In nucleotides, the CDR3 is TGCGCCAGCAGCCAGTCCCGGTTGACTGAAGCTTTCTTT.

In this sample, this clonotype turned up many times. The CDR3 sequence is CSARAPSGGGGTQYF. The CDR3 DNA reads TGCAGTGCTAGAGCTCCTTCCGGGGGAGGGGGTACGCAGTATTTT. J is TRBJ2-3 and V is TRBV20-1; tentatively, D is TRBD2 (7 bases). Germline lookup yields CDR1 DFQATT and CDR2 SNEGSKA (reference sequence). The CDR3 length is 15 residues. V was pared by 1 base and J by 8 bases, with 19 bases between.

With regard to this clonotype: Compared with germline, one end of the junction differs, possibly owing to a read error. The rearrangement joins TRBV11-2 to TRBJ2-3; a possible D gene is TRBD2 (5 bases). Germline V gene lookup returns CDR1 SGHAT and CDR2 FQNNGV. The CDR3 runs 16 residues. The CDR3, as DNA: TGTGCCAGCAGTTTAGACGGCGGACTCAGCACAGATACGCAGTATTTT. Protein sequence: CASSLDGGLSTDTQYF. Based on the CDR3 plus reference TRBV11-2 and TRBJ2-3, the full variable domain is EAGVAQSPRYKIIEKRQSVAFWCNPISGHATLYWYQQILGQGPKLLIQFQNNGVVDDSQLPKDRFSAERLKGVDSTLKIQPAKLEDSAVYLCASSLDGGLSTDTQYFGPGTRLTVL.

The chain joins TRBV20-1 to TRBJ1-1; D ambiguous. There are 15 residues in the CDR3. The V gene's germline CDR1 is DFQATT and CDR2 SNEGSKA (reference sequence). The ends were cut back, 6 bases at V and 3 bases at J, with 20 bases in the middle. The CDR3 is CSALEGGQEDTEAFF. CDR3 DNA sequence: TGCAGTGCCCTAGAGGGAGGCCAAGAGGACACTGAAGCTTTCTTT.

The rearrangement uses TRBV9 and TRBJ2-4, with D possibly being TRBD1 or TRBD2 (5 bases each). The J call may be faulty, since TRBJ2-7 better matches the DNA end. CDR3 size: 14 residues. Germline CDR1 and CDR2: SGDLS and YYNGEE. CDR3 loop: CASSPGARANEQYF. The CDR3 region has the DNA TGTGCCAGCAGCCCCGGGGCCAGGGCGAACGAGCAGTACTTC.

This clonotype has at least ten counts. This sequence joins TRBV29-1 and TRBJ2-1; 10 positions match TRBD1. Germline assignment: CDR1 SQVTM and CDR2 ANQGSEA. The V gene end was trimmed by 0 bases and the J gene end by 2 bases; junction bases not matched to a gene: 7. There are 17 residues in the CDR3. CDR3: CSVEDHVDRGTYNEQFF. The CDR3, as DNA: TGCAGCGTTGAAGATCACGTGGACAGGGGGACCTACAATGAGCAGTTCTTC.

The CDR3 DNA is TGTGCCAGCAGCCCCGGGTCGGTTCCCGATACGCAGTATTTT. Translated, it gives CASSPGSVPDTQYF. This chain joins TRBV4-2 and TRBJ2-3; no clear D gene. The CDR3 length is 14 residues. CDR1 and CDR2 from the germline V gene are LGHNA and YNFKEQ. Trimming stripped 4 bases from V and 6 bases from J, with 14 bases between.

This sequence joins TRBV3-1 and TRBJ2-1; D may be TRBD1 or TRBD2 (5 bases each). The germline gives CDR1 LGHDT, CDR2 YNNKEL (reference sequence). The CDR3 totals 15 residues. V was trimmed by 0 bases and J by 8 bases, leaving 14 bases between them. The CDR3 here is CASSQDLMGVDEQFF. CDR3 nucleotide sequence: TGTGCCAGCAGCCAAGATCTGATGGGGGTCGATGAGCAGTTCTTC.

Comments on this clonotype: A junction end diverges from the germline sequence, so it may reflect a read error. The V gene is TRBV6-6, the J gene TRBJ2-1; D remains ambiguous. From germline, CDR1 is MNHNY and CDR2 SVGAGI (reference sequence). The CDR3 is made up of 13 amino acids. The CDR3 reads CVSISALYNEQFF. Here the CDR3 DNA reads TGTGTCAGCATTTCGGCTCTCTACAATGAGCAGTTCTTT.

This clonotype occurred many times. The CDR3 loop reads CASRSSGTVNQPQHF. In DNA, the CDR3 is TGTGCCAGCAGATCCTCCGGGACAGTGAATCAGCCCCAGCATTTT. The chain is built from TRBV12-3 or TRBV12-4 and TRBJ1-5; 7 bases are a match to TRBD1. The CDR3 has 15 amino acids. V lost 6 bases, J lost 4 bases, and 9 bases stayed unmatched.

This clonotype was recorded many times. The chain couples TRBV6-6 to TRBJ1-2; D gene ambiguous. This CDR3 has 13 amino acids. Germline-derived CDR1 and CDR2 are MNHNY and SVGAGI (reference sequence). The V and J ends lost 10 bases and 4 bases respectively, with 16 bases between them. CDR3 loop: CANSVQLSYGYTF. DNA for the CDR3: TGTGCCAACTCCGTTCAGTTGAGCTATGGCTACACCTTC.

This clonotype was recorded at least ten times. This chain uses TRBV28 with TRBJ2-1; TRBD1 is a possible D gene (5 bases). The CDR3 covers 12 residues. CDR1 is MDHEN and CDR2 is SYDVKM in the germline V gene. The V end was cut by 1 base, the J end by 14 bases, with 12 bases between. The CDR3 protein is CASSLSAGKEFF. The CDR3 nucleotides are TGTGCCAGCAGTTTATCGGCAGGGAAGGAGTTCTTC.

The genes are TRBV6-1 and TRBJ2-5; 7 positions agree with TRBD2. J gave up 11 bases and V 4 bases, and 16 bases lay outside the gene matches. Germline values: CDR1 MNHNS, CDR2 SASEGT. The CDR3 extends over 15 amino acids. CDR3 residues: CASSVAGVQGNEQYF. The CDR3 DNA is TGTGCCAGCAGTGTTGCGGGAGTTCAGGGCAATGAGCAGTACTTC.

Points on this clonotype: One base away lies a much larger clone, so this may be a sequencing read error. V is TRBV28 and J is TRBJ2-1; D is perhaps TRBD2 (6 bases). V was clipped by 5 bases and J by 9 bases, with 14 bases between them. Per germline, CDR1 MDHEN and CDR2 SYDVKM. The CDR3 spans 13 residues. The CDR3 loop is CASSPGPAGEQFF. The CDR3 nucleotides read TGTGCCAGCAGTCCCGGACCAGCGGGTGAGCAGTTCTTC.

The rearrangement links TRBV15 to TRBJ1-5; 8 bases fit TRBD1. Trimming removed 6 bases from V and 2 bases from J; junction bases left unmatched: 0. Germline V CDR1 and CDR2: LNHNV, YYDKDF (reference sequence). CDR3 length equals 13 residues. The DNA of the CDR3 is TGTGCCACCAGGGGACAGGGCAATCAGCCCCAGCATTTT. It encodes CATRGQGNQPQHF.

Worth noting for this clonotype: The junction and the germline gene differ at one end; a read error may be behind it. The chain couples TRBV5-5 to TRBJ1-5; tentative D call: TRBD1 (5 bases). This CDR3 spans 16 amino acids. Germline loops: CDR1 SGHKS, CDR2 YYEKEE (reference sequence). The CDR3 loop is CDSSQTGFPDNQPQHF. The CDR3 nucleotides are TGTGACAGCAGTCAAACAGGTTTCCCAGACAATCAGCCCCAGCATTTT.

In regard to this clonotype: Being one base from a much bigger clone, this may be a read error. The chain has TRBV5-1 and TRBJ2-5; perhaps D is TRBD1 or TRBD2 (5 bases each). Germline lookup yields CDR1 SGHRS and CDR2 YFSETQ. The CDR3 has 14 residues. With 2 bases removed from V and 3 bases from J, the gap between germline ends came to 11 bases. The CDR3 loop reads CASSFTGREETQYF. CDR3 coding DNA: TGCGCCAGCAGCTTTACGGGGCGGGAAGAGACCCAGTACTTC.

This clonotype has a handful of counts. This chain joins TRBV28 and TRBJ2-2, with TRBD2 identical over 9 bases. This CDR3 is built from 18 residues. Germline CDR1 and CDR2: MDHEN and SYDVKM. V dropped 3 bases and J dropped 4; count of bases not matched to a gene: 12. The CDR3 sequence is CASSFVVAGARGTGELFF. DNA of the CDR3: TGTGCCAGCAGTTTCGTAGTAGCGGGAGCCCGGGGCACCGGGGAGCTGTTTTTT.

This clonotype was counted a few times. The chain links TRBV7-3 to TRBJ1-6; D remains unclear. This CDR3 is 16 amino acids long. The V end was cut by 1 base, the J end by 0 bases, with 7 bases between. Germline loops: CDR1 SGHTA, CDR2 FQGTGA. Written as DNA, the CDR3 is TGTGCCAGCAGCTTAAGAAGTAGCTCCTATAATTCACCCCTCCACTTT. The encoded protein is CASSLRSSSYNSPLHF.

This clonotype was observed a single time. V is TRBV7-6 and J is TRBJ1-2; D remains unclear. This CDR3 comprises 14 residues. V dropped 5 bases and J dropped 3 bases, with 13 bases sitting between them. The germline CDR1 and CDR2 sequences are SGHVS and FNYEAQ. The CDR3 loop reads CASSPKAGYYGYTF. Written as DNA, the CDR3 is TGTGCCAGCAGCCCCAAGGCGGGTTACTATGGCTACACCTTC.

The gene calls are TRBV7-2 and TRBJ2-1; TRBD2 aligns across 10 bases. CDR3 size: 15 residues. The germline V gene has CDR1 SGHTA and CDR2 FQGNSA. V lost 1 base to trimming and J lost 10 bases; unmatched junction nucleotides: 7. CDR3 region: CASSLESSGRGEQFF. The CDR3, as DNA: TGTGCCAGCAGCTTAGAGTCTAGCGGGAGAGGGGAGCAGTTCTTC.

The rearrangement links TRBV7-2 to TRBJ1-6; D gene uncertain. V was cut by 5 bases and J by 9 bases, with 8 bases left in between. CDR3 size: 12 residues. The V gene's germline CDR1 is SGHTA and CDR2 FQGNSA. The CDR3 DNA sequence: TGTGCCAGCAGCCACTTCGGTTCACCCCTCCACTTT. Translating it yields CASSHFGSPLHF.

This chain links TRBV12-3 or TRBV12-4 with TRBJ1-1, with D possibly being TRBD1 (5 bases). The CDR3 consists of 15 residues. The germline V and J ends were trimmed by 6 bases and 0 bases, with 14 bases remaining between them. This chain's CDR3 is CASRSPTDLNTEAFF. The CDR3 DNA follows: TGTGCCAGCAGGAGCCCGACAGACCTGAACACTGAAGCTTTCTTT.

Details on this clonotype: The junction departs from the called germline gene at one end, perhaps through a read error. V usage is TRBV7-2 and J usage is TRBJ2-1; D unclear. The germline gives CDR1 SGHTA, CDR2 FQGNSA. The CDR3 consists of 16 residues. For the CDR3, the DNA is TGTGCCAGCAGCTTCGAGCATCAGATGGGGTACAATGAGCGGTTCTTC. Residues: CASSFEHQMGYNERFF.

The rearrangement links TRBV6-1 to TRBJ2-1; the D is unclear. Trimming stripped 6 bases from V and 2 bases from J, with 17 bases between. Germline V gives CDR1 MNHNS, CDR2 SASEGT. The CDR3 loop spans 16 amino acids. The CDR3 sequence: CASSREPDLPYNEQFF. The CDR3 bases are TGTGCCAGCAGCCGCGAACCTGACTTGCCCTACAATGAGCAGTTCTTC.

The rearrangement joins TRBV25-1 to TRBJ1-2, with 11 nucleotides matching TRBD1. CDR1 and CDR2 from the germline V gene are MGHDK and SYGVNS. This CDR3 comprises 16 residues. V gave up 6 bases and J gave up 7 bases; unmatched junction bases: 13. CDR3 protein: CASSGPPGQGASGYTF. CDR3 in DNA: TGTGCCAGCAGCGGACCGCCAGGACAGGGGGCGAGTGGCTACACCTTC.

This clonotype was detected ten times or more. V is TRBV5-1 and J is TRBJ1-2; a possible D gene is TRBD1 (5 bases). Trimming shortened V by 0 bases and J by 4 bases, and 10 bases separated the two germline ends. Germline V gene sequence: CDR1 SGHRS, CDR2 YFSETQ. CDR3 size: 14 residues. The CDR3 protein is CASSLATGSYGYTF. In nucleotides, the CDR3 is TGCGCCAGCAGCTTGGCCACAGGATCCTATGGCTACACCTTC.